This T cell receptor beta chain was obtained from a study of graft-versus-host responses after intestinal transplantation. Study-level points and caveats: Investigators detected GvH clones in recipient marrow, with some emerging earlier in ileum or blood.

With respect to this clone: The antigen is unknown.

Processed graft tissue released its intraepithelial and lamina propria lymphocytes. Trimming took 5 bases from V and 6 from J, leaving 17 bases between them. The CDR3 length is 15 residues. Germline V gives CDR1 MNHNY, CDR2 SVGAGI (reference sequence). The table came from immunoSEQ multiplex PCR; TCRdb's copy has only in-frame clones and leaves some out. The profile shows about 63,000 clones, approximately 91% of them singletons. The input for sequencing was ileum tissue, taken less than 400 days after transplant. This chain uses TRBV6-6 with TRBJ2-1, with D hard to call. The clonotype originates from a human patient who received an intestinal transplant, so some T cells may come from the graft donor. The CDR3, as DNA: TGTGCCAGCAGTGGCCGGGCTCAAAGGGCCAATGAGCAGTTCTTC. Protein product: CASSGRAQRANEQFF.